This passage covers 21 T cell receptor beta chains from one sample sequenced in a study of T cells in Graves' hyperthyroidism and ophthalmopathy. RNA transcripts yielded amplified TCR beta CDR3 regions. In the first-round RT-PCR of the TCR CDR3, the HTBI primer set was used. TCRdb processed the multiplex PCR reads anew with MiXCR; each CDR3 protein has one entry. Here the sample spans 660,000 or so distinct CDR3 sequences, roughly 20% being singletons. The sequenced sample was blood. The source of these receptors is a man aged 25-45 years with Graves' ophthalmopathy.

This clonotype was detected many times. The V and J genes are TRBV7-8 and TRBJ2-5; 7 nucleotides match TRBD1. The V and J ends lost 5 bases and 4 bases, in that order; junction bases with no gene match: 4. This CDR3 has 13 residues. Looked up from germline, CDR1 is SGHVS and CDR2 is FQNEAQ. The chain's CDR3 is CASSVTGLETQYF. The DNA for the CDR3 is TGTGCCAGCAGCGTGACAGGGTTAGAGACCCAGTACTTC.

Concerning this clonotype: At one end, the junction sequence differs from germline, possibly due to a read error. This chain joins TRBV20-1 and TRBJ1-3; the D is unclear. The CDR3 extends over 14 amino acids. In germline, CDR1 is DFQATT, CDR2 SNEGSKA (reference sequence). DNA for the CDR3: TGCAGTACTAGTATACCGGGGTCTGGAAACACCATATATTTT. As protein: CSTSIPGSGNTIYF.

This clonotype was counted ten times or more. Here the CDR3 reads CASSPFGLAGGKFEQYF. CDR3 sequence (DNA): TGTGCCAGCAGCCCCTTCGGACTAGCGGGAGGGAAGTTCGAGCAGTACTTC. J is TRBJ2-7 and V is TRBV7-6; TRBD2 aligns across 15 bases. Germline CDR1 reads SGHVS; CDR2 reads FNYEAQ. CDR3 length: 17 residues. V lost 5 bases and J lost 6; bases outside the gene matches: 11.

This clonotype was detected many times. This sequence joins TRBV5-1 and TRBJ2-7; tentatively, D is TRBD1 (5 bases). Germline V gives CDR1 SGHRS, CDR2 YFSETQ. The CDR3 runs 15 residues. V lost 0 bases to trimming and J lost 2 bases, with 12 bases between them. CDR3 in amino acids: CASSLGQGKTYEQYF. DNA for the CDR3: TGCGCCAGCAGCTTGGGGCAGGGCAAAACCTACGAGCAGTACTTC.

The CDR3 coding sequence is TGTGCCAGCAGTGGGACTAGCGGGCTATCGGGGCTGTTTTTT. Amino acids: CASSGTSGLSGLFF. This chain joins TRBV6-1 and TRBJ2-2; 11 bases are shared with TRBD2. The V and J ends lost 4 bases and 13 bases, in that order; junction bases with no gene match: 8. This CDR3 contains 14 residues. Germline V gives CDR1 MNHNS, CDR2 SASEGT.

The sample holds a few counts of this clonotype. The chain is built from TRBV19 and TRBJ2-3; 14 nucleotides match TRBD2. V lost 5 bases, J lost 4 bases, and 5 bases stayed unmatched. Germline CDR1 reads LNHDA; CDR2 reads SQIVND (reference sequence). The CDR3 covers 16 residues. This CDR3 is CASSEAGLAGADTQYF. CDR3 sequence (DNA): TGTGCCAGTAGTGAGGCGGGACTAGCGGGAGCAGATACGCAGTATTTT.

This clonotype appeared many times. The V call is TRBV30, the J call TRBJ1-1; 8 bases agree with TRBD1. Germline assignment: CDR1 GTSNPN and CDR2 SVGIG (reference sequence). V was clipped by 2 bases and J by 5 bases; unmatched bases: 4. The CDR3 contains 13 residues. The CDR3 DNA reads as TGTGCCTGGAGTCCTACAGGGGGGACTGAAGCTTTCTTT. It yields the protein CAWSPTGGTEAFF.

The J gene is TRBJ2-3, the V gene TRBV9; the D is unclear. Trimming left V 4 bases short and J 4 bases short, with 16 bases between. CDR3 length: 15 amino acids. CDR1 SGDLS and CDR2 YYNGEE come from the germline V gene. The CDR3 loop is CASSSSGLAPDTQYF. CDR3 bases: TGTGCCAGCAGCTCCTCGGGCCTCGCGCCAGATACGCAGTATTTT.

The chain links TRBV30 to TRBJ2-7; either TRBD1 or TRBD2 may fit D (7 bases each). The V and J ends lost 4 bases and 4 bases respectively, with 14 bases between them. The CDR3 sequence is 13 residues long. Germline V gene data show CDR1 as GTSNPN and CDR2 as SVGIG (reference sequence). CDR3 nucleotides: TGTGCCTGGACCAGGGGGGGCAAGTACGAGCAGTACTTC. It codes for CAWTRGGKYEQYF.

The CDR3 nucleotides read TGCAGTGCTACAAGCAATCTCCAAGAGACCCAGTACTTC. This codes for CSATSNLQETQYF. The rearrangement uses TRBV20-1 and TRBJ2-5; D call uncertain. V lost 4 bases and J 1 base, leaving 10 bases between the germline ends. The CDR3 runs 13 residues. Germline V lookup: CDR1 DFQATT, CDR2 SNEGSKA (reference sequence).

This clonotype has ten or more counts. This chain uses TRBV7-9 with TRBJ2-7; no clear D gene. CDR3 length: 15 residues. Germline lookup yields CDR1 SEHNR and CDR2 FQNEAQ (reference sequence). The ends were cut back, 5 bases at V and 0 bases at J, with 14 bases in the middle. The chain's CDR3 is CASSHPAGHSYEQYF. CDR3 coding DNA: TGTGCCAGCAGCCACCCCGCCGGGCACTCCTACGAGCAGTACTTC.

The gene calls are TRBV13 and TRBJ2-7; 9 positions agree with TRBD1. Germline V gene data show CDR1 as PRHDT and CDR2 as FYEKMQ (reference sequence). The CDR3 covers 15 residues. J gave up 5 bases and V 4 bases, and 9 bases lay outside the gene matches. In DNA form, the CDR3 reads TGTGCCAGCAGCTCCCGGGACAGGGATTCCAACGAGCAGTACTTC. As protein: CASSSRDRDSNEQYF.

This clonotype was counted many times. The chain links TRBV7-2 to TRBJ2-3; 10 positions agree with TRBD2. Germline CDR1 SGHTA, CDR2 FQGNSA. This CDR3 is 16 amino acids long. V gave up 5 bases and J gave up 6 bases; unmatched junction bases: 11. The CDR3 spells CASSPRGSGRFDTQYF. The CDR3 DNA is TGTGCCAGCAGCCCTCGGGGTAGCGGGAGGTTCGATACGCAGTATTTT. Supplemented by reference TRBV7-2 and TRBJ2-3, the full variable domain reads GAGVSQSPSNKVTEKGKDVELRCDPISGHTALYWYRQSLGQGLEFLIYFQGNSAPDKSGLPSDRFSAERTGGSVSTLTIQRTQQEDSAVYLCASSPRGSGRFDTQYFGPGTRLTVL.

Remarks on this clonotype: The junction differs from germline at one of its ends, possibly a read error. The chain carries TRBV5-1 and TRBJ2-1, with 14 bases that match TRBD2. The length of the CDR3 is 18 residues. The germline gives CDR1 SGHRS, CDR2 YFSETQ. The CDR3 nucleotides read TGTGCCAGCAGCTTGGGACTAGCGGGAGTCCCCCCGCCGAATGAGCAGTTCTTC. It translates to CASSLGLAGVPPPNEQFF.

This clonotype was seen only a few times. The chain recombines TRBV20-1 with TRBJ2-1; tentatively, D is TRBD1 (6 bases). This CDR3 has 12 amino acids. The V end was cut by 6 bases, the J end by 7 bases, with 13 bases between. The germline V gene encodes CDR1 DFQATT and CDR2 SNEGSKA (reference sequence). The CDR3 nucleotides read TGCAGTGCAACAGGGAGTCGGAATGAGCAGTTCTTC. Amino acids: CSATGSRNEQFF.

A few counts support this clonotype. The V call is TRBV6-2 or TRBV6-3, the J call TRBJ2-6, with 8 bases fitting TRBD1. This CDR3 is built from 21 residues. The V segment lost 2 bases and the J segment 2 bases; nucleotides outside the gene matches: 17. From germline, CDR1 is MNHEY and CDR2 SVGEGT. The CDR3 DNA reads TGTGCCAGCAGTTACGAGCCCCTCCGGACAGGGATTACCCCTGGGGCCAACGTCCTGACTTTC. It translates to CASSYEPLRTGITPGANVLTF.

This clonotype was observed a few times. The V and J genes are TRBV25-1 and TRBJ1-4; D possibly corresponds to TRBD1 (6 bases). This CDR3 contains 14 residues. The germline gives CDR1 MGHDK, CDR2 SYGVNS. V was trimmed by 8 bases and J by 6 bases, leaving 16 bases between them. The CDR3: CASRPGGEHEKLFF. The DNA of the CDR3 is TGTGCCAGCCGACCTGGGGGCGAGCATGAAAAACTGTTTTTT.

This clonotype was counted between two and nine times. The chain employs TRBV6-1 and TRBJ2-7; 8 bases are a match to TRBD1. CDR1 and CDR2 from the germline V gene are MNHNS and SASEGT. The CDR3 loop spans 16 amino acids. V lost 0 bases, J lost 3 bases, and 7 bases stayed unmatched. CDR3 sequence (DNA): TGTGCCAGCAGTGAAGCGCTTGGACAGGGCCTCTACGAGCAGTACTTC. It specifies CASSEALGQGLYEQYF.

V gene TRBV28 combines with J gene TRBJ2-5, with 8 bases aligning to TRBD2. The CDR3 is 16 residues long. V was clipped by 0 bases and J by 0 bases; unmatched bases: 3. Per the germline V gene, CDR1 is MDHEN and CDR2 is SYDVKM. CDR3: CASSLWASGYQETQYF. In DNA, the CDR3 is TGTGCCAGCAGTTTATGGGCTAGCGGGTACCAAGAGACCCAGTACTTC.

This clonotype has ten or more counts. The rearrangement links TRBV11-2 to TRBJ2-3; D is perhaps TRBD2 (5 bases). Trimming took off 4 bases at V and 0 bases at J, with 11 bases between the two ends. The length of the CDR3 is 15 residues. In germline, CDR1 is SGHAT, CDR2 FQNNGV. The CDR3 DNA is TGTGCCAGCAGCTCCAGACTACAGAGCACAGATACGCAGTATTTT. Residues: CASSSRLQSTDTQYF.

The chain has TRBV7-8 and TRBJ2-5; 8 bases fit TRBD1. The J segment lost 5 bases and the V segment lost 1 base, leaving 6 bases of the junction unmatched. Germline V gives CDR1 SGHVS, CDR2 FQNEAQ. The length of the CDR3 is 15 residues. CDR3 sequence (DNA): TGTGCCAGCAGCTTAGTGGCAGGGGGCTATGAGACCCAGTACTTC. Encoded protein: CASSLVAGGYETQYF.